What follows describes a single T cell receptor (beta chain). The use of a sample-barcoded 5' primer and a J-beta primer mix characterized a second PCR of roughly 6 to 11 cycles. TCRdb analysed the 5' RACE reads with MiXCR anew, one entry per CDR3 protein. The sample consists of around 1,700,000 distinct CDR3 sequences, over 25% of them appearing once. The germline V and J ends were trimmed by 7 bases and 4 bases, with 10 bases remaining between them. The CDR3 consists of 12 residues. In germline, CDR1 is MDHEN, CDR2 SYDVKM. The source of the sample is a study of blood T cells in healthy people across ages.

This TCR was sampled from a woman under 40 in good health. The material sequenced was blood. This chain uses TRBV28 with TRBJ1-2; D unclear. The CDR3: CASITASYGYTF. The CDR3 DNA sequence: TGTGCCAGCATCACAGCTTCCTATGGCTACACCTTC.